This is a list of T cell receptor beta chains from one sample in a study of T cells after posttransplantation cyclophosphamide. The data were produced by immunoSEQ multiplex PCR, yet TCRdb's version contains in-frame clones alone and is incomplete. The sample shows approximately 4,900 clones, roughly 80% of them seen only once. This specimen consisted of PBMCs, obtained after allogeneic stem cell transplant with posttransplant cyclophosphamide. Every receptor here comes from a male patient aged 60-70 years who received an allogeneic stem cell transplant from an unrelated donor, was CMV-positive, and had no GVHD. T cells may partly derive from the graft donor. CDR3s include the opening cysteine and the closing phenylalanine or tryptophan. A D gene is named only where the DNA matches it firmly. Rows give clone size only sometimes, using once, few, many, or a class for an expanded clone.

TRBV5-1,TRBJ2-5,NA,NA,TGCGCCAGCAGGGACACTCTAGAGACCCAGTACTTC,CASRDTLETQYF
TRBV4-2,TRBJ2-3,NA,NA,TGTGCCAGCAGCCTAGGCCTAGGAGGCACAGATACGCAGTATTTT,CASSLGLGGTDTQYF
TRBV6-5,TRBJ2-2,NA,TRBD1,TGTGCCAGCAGCATCCGGGACAGAAACACCGGGGAGCTGTTTTTT,CASSIRDRNTGELFF
TRBV2,TRBJ2-3,NA,NA,TGTGCCAGCAAGGCGCGGGCCTCAGATAACACAGATACGCAGTATTTT,CASKARASDNTDTQYF
TRBV5-1,TRBJ1-2,NA,TRBD1,TGCGCCAGCAGCCAAGGGACAGGGAAAAGCTACACCTTC,CASSQGTGKSYTF
TRBV5-6,TRBJ2-2,NA,TRBD2,TGTGCCAGCAGCTTAATTCGGGGGGGCGACACCGGGGAGCTGTTTTTT,CASSLIRGGDTGELFF
TRBV11-2,TRBJ2-7,NA,NA,TGTGCCAGCAGCTTAGGAAGCGGCAGGACCACCTACGAGCAGTACTTC,CASSLGSGRTTYEQYF
TRBV6-5,TRBJ1-5,NA,NA,TGTGCCAGCAGCCACCGACAGAGGCATCAGCCCCAGCATTTT,CASSHRQRHQPQHF
TRBV5-1,TRBJ2-7,NA,TRBD2,TGCGCCAGCAGCTTAGCCAGCGGGAGGGCGGACGAGCAGTACTTC,CASSLASGRADEQYF
TRBV7-7,TRBJ2-1,NA,NA,TGTGCCAGCAGCTTAGCTCTAGACGGTGAGCAGTTCTTC,CASSLALDGEQFF
TRBV27,TRBJ2-5,NA,NA,TGTGCCAGCAGTTTCAAAGAGACCCAGTACTTC,CASSFKETQYF
TRBV18,TRBJ1-4,NA,NA,TGTGCCACGCGAGGTCTAAATGAAAAACTGTTTTTT,CATRGLNEKLFF
TRBV4-2,TRBJ1-6,NA,NA,TGTGCCAGCAGCCAAACCACTTCAGGACTATCACCCCTCCACTTT,CASSQTTSGLSPLHF
TRBV7-9,TRBJ2-2,NA,NA,TGTGCCAGCAGCCGGGCCCTACGAGGGACCGGGGAGCTGTTTTTT,CASSRALRGTGELFF
TRBV2,TRBJ2-7,NA,TRBD2,TGTGCCAGCATTCCGACGCGGGAGAATAGATACGAGCAGTACTTC,CASIPTRENRYEQYF
TRBV5-1,TRBJ2-2,few,NA,TGCGCCAGCAGCAATCCTAGGGGTCACGGGGAGCTGTTTTTT,CASSNPRGHGELFF
TRBV10-1,TRBJ2-3,NA,NA,TGCGCCAGCAGCCCCAGTGGAGGGCTCGGCACAGATACGCAGTATTTT,CASSPSGGLGTDTQYF
TRBV27,TRBJ2-3,NA,TRBD2,TGTGCCAGCAGTTTGCGGGGGGTAGTCCAAGATACGCAGTATTTT,CASSLRGVVQDTQYF
TRBV15,TRBJ2-7,NA,NA,TGTGCCACCAGCAGAGTAAAGTCCGGTGCCTACGAGCAGTACTTC,CATSRVKSGAYEQYF
TRBV23-1,TRBJ2-5,NA,NA,TGCGCCAGCAGTCATACGACTCGGGGGTACCAAGAGACCCAGTACTTC,CASSHTTRGYQETQYF
TRBV2,TRBJ1-4,NA,NA,TGTGCCAGCAACAGGGATCATAATGAAAAACTGTTTTTT,CASNRDHNEKLFF
TRBV19,TRBJ2-1,NA,TRBD2,TGTGCCAGTGGGGGGGGGACCCCATCCGATGAGCAGTTCTTC,CASGGGTPSDEQFF
TRBV5-1,TRBJ2-2,NA,TRBD1,TGCGCCAGCAGCTTTATGGGACAGGCGAACACCGGGGAGCTGTTTTTT,CASSFMGQANTGELFF
TRBV19,TRBJ2-3,NA,TRBD2,TGTGCCAGTAGTCAAACGACTAGCGGGAGCCTGTCAGATACGCAGTATTTT,CASSQTTSGSLSDTQYF
TRBV27,TRBJ1-4,NA,NA,TGTGCCAGCAGCTGGACCGGGGCAACTAATGAAAAACTGTTTTTT,CASSWTGATNEKLFF
TRBV5-1,TRBJ2-3,NA,NA,TGCGCCAGCAGCTCGGCCCCACCGTCGGGATCCGATACGCAGTATTTT,CASSSAPPSGSDTQYF
TRBV14,TRBJ2-7,NA,NA,TGTGCCAGCAGCCAAGATCGGGCAGGGCATGCCTACGAGCAGTACTTC,CASSQDRAGHAYEQYF
TRBV6-1,TRBJ1-3,NA,NA,TGTGCCAGCCTTTCGCAGACTGGAAACACCATATATTTT,CASLSQTGNTIYF
TRBV7-9,TRBJ2-2,NA,TRBD1,TGTGCCAGCAGCATAAGGACAGGGAACACCGGGGAGCTGTTTTTT,CASSIRTGNTGELFF
TRBV4-1,TRBJ2-3,NA,TRBD2,TGCGCCAGCAGCCATATGCGGGGGAACACAGATACGCAGTATTTT,CASSHMRGNTDTQYF
TRBV7-2,TRBJ2-3,few,NA,TGTGCCAGCAGCCGGACAGCTTTCACAGATACGCAGTATTTT,CASSRTAFTDTQYF
TRBV4-1,TRBJ2-3,NA,TRBD1,TGCGCCAGCAGCCCGCGGACAGGAGACTTAGATACGCAGTATTTT,CASSPRTGDLDTQYF
TRBV11-3,TRBJ1-3,few,TRBD1,TGTGCCAGCAGCTTATCCTATCAGGGGGCAGGGTCTGGAAACACCATATATTTT,CASSLSYQGAGSGNTIYF
TRBV9,TRBJ1-1,NA,TRBD1,TGTGCCAGCAGCTATACAGGGGGTAACACTGAAGCTTTCTTT,CASSYTGGNTEAFF
TRBV5-1,TRBJ1-4,NA,NA,TGCGCCAGCAGCCGCGTGCCCTTATCTCGAAAACTGTTTTTT,CASSRVPLSRKLFF
TRBV7-9,TRBJ1-5,NA,TRBD1,TGTGCCAGCAGCTCCCCTCCCCCAGGACAGGATGATCAGCCCCAGCATTTT,CASSSPPPGQDDQPQHF
TRBV2,TRBJ2-1,NA,NA,TGTGCCAGCAGTGTGGGGACTTTTAATGAGCAGTTCTTC,CASSVGTFNEQFF
TRBV5-5,TRBJ1-4,NA,NA,TGTGCCAGCAGCTTTTGGGGCAGGGTAGATGAAAAACTGTTTTTT,CASSFWGRVDEKLFF
TRBV6-1,TRBJ1-1,NA,TRBD1,TGTGCCAGCAGCCGACAGGGGAAGGTTACTGAAGCTTTCTTT,CASSRQGKVTEAFF
TRBV7-9,TRBJ2-5,once,NA,TGTGCCAGCAGCTTACCCAAGACAGGATACTCAGAAAACCAAGAGACCCAGTACTTC,CASSLPKTGYSENQETQYF
TRBV7-9,TRBJ2-1,NA,NA,TGTGCCAGCAGCTTCTCTACCGGCTACAATGAGCAGTTCTTC,CASSFSTGYNEQFF
TRBV27,TRBJ2-7,NA,NA,TGTGCCAGCAGTTCCCCAGGGTCGCGCTCCTACGAGCAGTACTTC,CASSSPGSRSYEQYF
TRBV25-1,TRBJ2-7,NA,TRBD2,TGTGCCAGCAGTGAGTTACTAGCGGGAGACTACGAGCAGTACTTC,CASSELLAGDYEQYF
TRBV18,TRBJ1-2,few,TRBD1,TGTGCCAGCTCCTCCGGGACAGCAGCCTACACCTTC,CASSSGTAAYTF
TRBV4-3,TRBJ2-7,NA,NA,TGCGCCAGCAGCCAAGATCTTCAGGGGGAGGTCCCCTACGAGCAGTACTTC,CASSQDLQGEVPYEQYF
TRBV28,TRBJ1-2,NA,TRBD1,TGTGCCAGCAGTTCCACAGGGGACGCTTCGGGGCGCTATGGCTACACCTTC,CASSSTGDASGRYGYTF